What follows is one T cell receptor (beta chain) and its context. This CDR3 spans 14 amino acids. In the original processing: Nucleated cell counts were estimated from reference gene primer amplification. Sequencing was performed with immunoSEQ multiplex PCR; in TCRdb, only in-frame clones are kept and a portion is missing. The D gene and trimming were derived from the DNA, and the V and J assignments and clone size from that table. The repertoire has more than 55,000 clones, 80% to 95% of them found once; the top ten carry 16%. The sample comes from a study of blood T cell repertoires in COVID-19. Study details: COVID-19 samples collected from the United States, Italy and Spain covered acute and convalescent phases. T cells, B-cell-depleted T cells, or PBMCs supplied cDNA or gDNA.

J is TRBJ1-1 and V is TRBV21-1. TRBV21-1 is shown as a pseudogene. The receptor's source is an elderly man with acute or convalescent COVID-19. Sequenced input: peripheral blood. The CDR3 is CASAGSVGPTEAFF. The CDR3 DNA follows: TGTGCCAGCGCGGGGAGCGTGGGGCCCACTGAAGCTTTCTTT.